Here is one TCR beta chain with its context. The antigen is undetermined. The entry originates in a study of CD8+ T cells in alopecia areata. Turning to the study itself: Patients in the study were on tofacitinib for 6 to 18 months, then off it for 6 months.

Treatment denoted: oral pan-JAK inhibitor, 5-10 mg twice daily. Obtained from alopecia areata patients were lesional scalp punch biopsies along with peripheral blood. General study findings and limits: Normal scalp had lower clonality than lesional scalp, with alopecia totalis/universalis lesions showing this most strongly.

Trimming took 0 bases from V and 7 from J; bases not matched to a gene: 5. The CDR3 has 14 amino acids. Germline V gene data show CDR1 as SQVTM and CDR2 as ANQGSEA. Once RNA had been extracted, it was reverse transcribed into cDNA to act as the sequencing template. Clones were read by immunoSEQ multiplex PCR, and TCRdb kept only the in-frame ones, dropping some. The sample carries 100,000 to 140,000 clones, 84% recorded once. The specimen was CD8+ T cells sorted from blood, collected at week 24, from a patient treated with tofacitinib. The V gene is TRBV29-1, the J gene TRBJ1-4; 7 nucleotides agree with TRBD1. This clonotype was sampled from a human donor with alopecia areata. Here the CDR3 reads CSVEDMPGGEKLFF. The CDR3, as DNA: TGCAGCGTTGAAGATATGCCAGGGGGTGAAAAACTGTTTTTT.